The next 24 T cell receptor beta chains were all read from a single sample in a study of PD-1 blockade in classical Hodgkin lymphoma. No patient escaped relapse after autologous stem cell transplantation, and brentuximab vedotin exposure varied. The repertoire was sequenced with immunoSEQ multiplex PCR; TCRdb's copy has only in-frame clones and lacks some. Of around 25,000 clones listed, 70% to 90% were seen once; the top ten hold 8% to 8.5%. Sequencing was performed on peripheral blood mononuclear cells (PBMCs), taken before the second cycle of nivolumab. These receptors came from a human donor with classical Hodgkin lymphoma.

This chain connects TRBV7-2 to TRBJ2-7; 11 bases are shared with TRBD1. Germline CDR1 is SGHTA and CDR2 is FQGNSA. Germline trimming cut 6 bases from V and 7 bases from J; bases unmatched to any gene: 8. This CDR3 is built from 14 residues. CDR3 nucleotide sequence: TGTGCCAGCAGTGCGGACAGGGGGCCGGGGGAGCAGTACTTC. This codes for CASSADRGPGEQYF.

The J gene is TRBJ2-5, the V gene TRBV29-1; D may be TRBD1 (5 bases). The CDR3 has 12 residues. Germline values: CDR1 SQVTM, CDR2 ANQGSEA. With 7 bases removed from V and 4 bases from J, the gap between germline ends came to 13 bases. The CDR3 protein is CSANQGAETQYF. DNA for the CDR3: TGCAGCGCCAACCAAGGGGCAGAGACCCAGTACTTC.

The rearrangement joins TRBV5-1 to TRBJ2-7, with 7 bases lining up with TRBD1. The trim removed 0 bases at V and 2 bases at J, leaving 8 bases unmatched. The germline V gene encodes CDR1 SGHRS and CDR2 YFSETQ. The CDR3 totals 16 residues. This CDR3 is CASSLGEVTGTYEQYF. The CDR3 region has the DNA TGCGCCAGCAGCTTGGGGGAAGTGACAGGGACCTACGAGCAGTACTTC.

The rearrangement joins TRBV5-5 to TRBJ1-2; D ambiguous. The V gene's germline CDR1 is SGHKS and CDR2 YYEKEE (reference sequence). Trimming removed 2 bases from V and 0 bases from J, with 14 bases in between. CDR3 length: 16 residues. In nucleotides, the CDR3 is TGTGCCAGCAGCTTATCTGAAAGGGTAGCTAACTATGGCTACACCTTC. It is translated as CASSLSERVANYGYTF.

This clone has a handful of counts. This chain links TRBV27 with TRBJ1-6; 8 bases align to TRBD1. The junction had 4 bases not matched to a gene; V was cut back by 5 bases and J by 13 bases. Germline values: CDR1 MNHEY, CDR2 SMNVEV (reference sequence). This CDR3 spans 12 amino acids. Here the CDR3 reads CASSRGTGPLHF. CDR3 coding DNA: TGTGCCAGCAGTCGCGGGACAGGTCCCCTCCACTTT.

The chain combines TRBV27 with TRBJ2-2; tentative D call: TRBD1 (5 bases). V lost 3 bases and J lost 1, with 9 bases in between. The germline CDR1 and CDR2 sequences are MNHEY and SMNVEV (reference sequence). This CDR3 is built from 15 residues. The CDR3 loop is CASSFRVGNTGELFF. In DNA, the CDR3 is TGTGCCAGCAGTTTCAGGGTAGGGAACACCGGGGAGCTGTTTTTT.

The rearrangement links TRBV5-5 to TRBJ1-4; no clear D gene. Trimming shortened V by 4 bases and J by 5 bases, and 6 bases separated the two germline ends. The length of the CDR3 is 12 residues. Per the germline V gene, CDR1 is SGHKS and CDR2 is YYEKEE (reference sequence). CDR3 sequence reads: CASSQRNEKLFF. The CDR3 DNA follows: TGTGCCAGCAGCCAGAGAAATGAAAAACTGTTTTTT.

The chain carries TRBV7-9 and TRBJ2-7; D not resolved. This CDR3 region has 16 residues. Trimming removed 5 bases at V and 0 bases at J, with 17 bases between. From germline, CDR1 is SEHNR and CDR2 FQNEAQ (reference sequence). The CDR3 nucleotides read TGTGCCAGCAGCATCTCCCTGGGTTTGAGCTCCTACGAGCAGTACTTC. Residues: CASSISLGLSSYEQYF.

This rearrangement joins TRBV7-2 to TRBJ2-6, with D unresolved. Looked up from germline, CDR1 is SGHTA and CDR2 is FQGNSA. This CDR3 contains 14 residues. The V end lost 7 bases, the J end lost 1 base, and 8 bases lay between the germline ends. CDR3 bases: TGTGCCAGCACCGAATCATCTGGGGCCAACGTCCTGACTTTC. Residues: CASTESSGANVLTF. Complete variable domain (other parts from reference TRBV7-2 and TRBJ2-6): GAGVSQSPSNKVTEKGKDVELRCDPISGHTALYWYRQSLGQGLEFLIYFQGNSAPDKSGLPSDRFSAERTGGSVSTLTIQRTQQEDSAVYLCASTESSGANVLTFGAGSRLTVL.

The genes are TRBV28 and TRBJ2-3, with 7 bases matching TRBD1. This CDR3 comprises 14 residues. Germline lookup yields CDR1 MDHEN and CDR2 SYDVKM. Trimming cost V 7 bases and J 4 bases; bases outside gene matches: 8. The CDR3 protein is CASTDRVDSDTQYF. CDR3 bases: TGTGCCAGCACCGACAGGGTTGATTCAGATACGCAGTATTTT.

In regard to this clone: An end of the junction differs from the germline gene, which may be a read error. This sequence joins TRBV4-3 and TRBJ1-3; D gene unclear. The germline V gene encodes CDR1 LGHNA and CDR2 YSLEER. This CDR3 spans 16 amino acids. As DNA, the CDR3 is TGCGCCAGCAGCGAAGATTGGGGAGGGCAGTCATACACCATATATTTT. Protein: CASSEDWGGQSYTIYF.

This chain connects TRBV30 to TRBJ1-1; the D gene is possibly TRBD1 (5 bases). Trimming took off 5 bases at V and 1 base at J, with 11 bases between the two ends. From germline, CDR1 is GTSNPN and CDR2 SVGIG (reference sequence). The CDR3 totals 13 residues. The CDR3 DNA sequence: TGTGCCTGGGAGGGACGGTGGAACACTGAAGCTTTCTTT. This sequence encodes CAWEGRWNTEAFF.

This chain uses TRBV2 with TRBJ1-4, with 11 bases that match TRBD1. V was pared by 5 bases and J by 16 bases, with 15 bases of the junction left unmatched. Germline CDR1 is SNHLY and CDR2 is FYNNEI. The CDR3 is 15 residues long. The CDR3 region has the DNA TGTGCCAGCAGTTCTACCGGGACAGGGGGTCCACAGGGGTTTTTT. It yields the protein CASSSTGTGGPQGFF.

The V gene is TRBV7-9, the J gene TRBJ1-4; tentative D call: TRBD1 (5 bases). The CDR3 is 16 amino acids. CDR1 is SEHNR, CDR2 FQNEAQ, per germline (reference sequence). Trimming stripped 1 base from V and 3 bases from J, with 12 bases between. CDR3 in DNA: TGTGCCAGCAGCTTAGGTGCCGCGGGGCCTAATGAAAAACTGTTTTTT. This encodes CASSLGAAGPNEKLFF.

There are a few counts of this clone. J is TRBJ2-2 and V is TRBV25-1; perhaps TRBD1 as D (5 bases). The CDR3 sequence is 16 residues long. V lost 2 bases, J lost 5 bases, and 15 bases lay in between. Germline V gene data show CDR1 as MGHDK and CDR2 as SYGVNS. In DNA form, the CDR3 reads TGTGCCAGCAGTGAAGTGATTCAGGGTTGGACCGGGGAGCTGTTTTTT. Protein product: CASSEVIQGWTGELFF.

CDR3 DNA: TGTGCCAGCAGTTACTGGGGTCAAGGACGTTCAAGAGAGCAGTACTTC. It encodes CASSYWGQGRSREQYF. The chain combines TRBV6-5 with TRBJ2-7, with unresolved D. The CDR3 has 16 amino acids. Germline lookup yields CDR1 MNHEY and CDR2 SVGAGI. V lost 1 base, J lost 7 bases, and 20 bases lay in between.

V usage is TRBV2 and J usage is TRBJ2-2; no clear D. V shed 7 bases and J shed 2 bases, with 8 bases lying between them. In germline, CDR1 is SNHLY, CDR2 FYNNEI. The CDR3 has 13 amino acids. This CDR3 is CASISINTGELFF. The CDR3 DNA sequence: TGTGCCAGCATATCCATAAACACCGGGGAGCTGTTTTTT.

There are a few counts of this clone. V gene TRBV4-3 combines with J gene TRBJ1-5; unclear D gene. The length of the CDR3 is 15 residues. Per the germline V gene, CDR1 is LGHNA and CDR2 is YSLEER. Trimming cost V 1 base and J 1 base, with 8 bases left between them. CDR3 nucleotide sequence: TGCGCCAGCAGCCAAGCCGGACTCAGCAATCAGCCCCAGCATTTT. Protein product: CASSQAGLSNQPQHF.

The chain couples TRBV4-3 to TRBJ2-7; D is unclear. Germline CDR1 LGHNA, CDR2 YSLEER. V gave up 1 base and J gave up 3 bases, with 7 bases separating them. CDR3 length: 13 amino acids. Here the CDR3 reads CASSQGPRYEQYF. The CDR3 DNA is TGCGCCAGCAGCCAAGGCCCACGCTACGAGCAGTACTTC.

CDR3 sequence reads: CASSQDRGDPADYGYTF. The CDR3 DNA is TGTGCCAGCAGCCAAGATCGCGGGGACCCGGCGGACTATGGCTACACCTTC. This chain joins TRBV4-2 and TRBJ1-2, with D tentatively TRBD1 (5 bases). The V gene's germline CDR1 is LGHNA and CDR2 YNFKEQ. V gave up 0 bases and J gave up 3 bases, with 17 bases separating them. The CDR3 length is 17 residues.

The chain joins TRBV4-3 to TRBJ1-3; the D is unclear. Germline values: CDR1 LGHNA, CDR2 YSLEER. The CDR3 is made up of 16 amino acids. V lost 0 bases to trimming and J lost 1 base, with 10 bases between them. In DNA form, the CDR3 reads TGCGCCAGCAGCCAAGACGGAAGGGTTTCTGGAAACACCATATATTTT. This sequence encodes CASSQDGRVSGNTIYF.

The chain couples TRBV27 to TRBJ1-1, with a tentative D call TRBD1 (5 bases). V lost 6 bases, J lost 10 bases, and 24 bases lay in between. The CDR3 sequence is 15 residues long. Germline lookup yields CDR1 MNHEY and CDR2 SMNVEV (reference sequence). CDR3 sequence reads: CASRTIRGWKLGAFF. The CDR3 DNA reads TGTGCCAGCAGAACTATTAGGGGTTGGAAGCTGGGAGCTTTCTTT.

This clone was detected a few times. Other DNA variants within this sample encode the same CDR3. This CDR3 reads CASSLGGLSYEQYF. CDR3 DNA: TGTGCCAGCAGCTTAGGAGGGTTATCCTACGAGCAGTACTTC. The rearrangement links TRBV7-2 to TRBJ2-7; possible D gene TRBD2, 5 bases. The CDR3 consists of 14 residues. Germline V CDR1 and CDR2: SGHTA, FQGNSA. Trimming shortened V by 1 base and J by 1 base, and 8 bases separated the two germline ends.

The chain employs TRBV5-6 and TRBJ2-7; D is uncertain. V was trimmed by 7 bases and J by 5 bases, leaving 16 bases between them. The CDR3 loop spans 13 amino acids. Germline assignment: CDR1 SGHDT and CDR2 YYEEEE. The CDR3 protein is CASSRVGVDEQYF. In DNA form, the CDR3 reads TGTGCCAGCTCCCGGGTCGGTGTCGACGAGCAGTACTTC.